The text below deals with one TCR beta chain. This clone turned up a few times. Its antigen is still unknown. No much larger clonotype is one base removed from it; base qualities were not supplied. The data originate from a study of cytomegalovirus exposure and HLA in healthy donors (dated by TCRdb to between 2016 and 2019). About the full investigation: An earlier analysis of approximately 640 of the donors reported more than 250 Gb of sequence data and roughly 100 million unique TCR beta sequences from about 200 million T cells. Roughly 320 gigabases of sequencing data and around 80 million unique TCR sequences made up an early release that covered approximately 700 HLA-typed donors. Of the 300 to 400 genotyped donors, approximately 83% fell in the genetic ancestry cluster associated with self-reported Caucasian donors. The aim of the study was to test whether cataloging public T cell receptors could identify signatures of past pathogen exposure. The T cell repertoires of several hundred subjects were profiled by immunosequencing and related to cytomegalovirus serostatus. Along with the approximately 620-subject first cohort, a separate validation cohort of around 120 different subjects was used. High-throughput TCR immunosequencing, statistical association of individual TCRs with disease status, and machine learning were combined to predict cytomegalovirus infection status. A later analysis re-analyzed previously published TCR beta repertoires from 650 to 800 donors and added high-resolution HLA genotyping to study TCR occurrence patterns. In the later analysis, no new phenotypic data were used to find candidate immune exposures; instead, reliance was placed on TCR beta sequences and their occurrence across donors. An earlier analysis of some 500 of the donors used high-throughput TCR beta sequencing to judge whether each TCR beta V gene segment behaved as functional or pseudogenic. Donor age, sex, ethnicity and CMV serostatus were collected together with the repertoire data. A later genetic analysis took genome-wide SNP genotypes for about 55% of the roughly 670 donors and used that subset as a discovery cohort. Every repertoire in the discovery cohort had been generated on one and the same sequencing platform. Class I and class II HLA loci were covered by the typing at four-digit resolution. Typing coverage differed by locus: A, B, C, DRB1 and DQB1 were typed in roughly 620-640 donors, DQA1 in 522, DPA1 in some 610, and DPB1 in 450 to 490. Roughly five DR-DQ haplotypes were treated as single units for association and clustering because of strong linkage in the cohort. On average, 235,054 unique TCR beta nucleotide sequences were sequenced per donor among a few hundred genotyped donors of the cohort, with roughly a sixth of those sequences being non-productive. The study at large found these results: Linkage disequilibrium might explain the correlated functional status among segregating V segments, but an unknown experimental factor could not be excluded. The earlier analysis of about 600 of the donors excluded 15 to 20 rarely observed V segments, including chromosome 9 orphons, because counts were too low. For the cohort, immune exposure information was limited to CMV serostatus. Roughly uniform sequencing depth across donors was assumed in presence/absence analyses, although this assumption may not hold. Compared with equally common non-associated chains, HLA-associated TCR beta chains in a later analysis were more clonally expanded and had lower generation probabilities. While some public TCRs were present in many individuals, most TCR sequences turned up only very rarely across donors. In both the original and validation cohorts, the classifier was reported to diagnose cytomegalovirus status with high specificity and sensitivity. Some IMGT-functional V segments, including TRBV6-2 and TRBV6-3, could not be distinguished by the 87-base-pair reads and were therefore excluded. It was suggested by the authors that the approach could potentially be generalized to other disease states and immunological phenotypes. In a later analysis, the rate of TCR association differed among HLA loci, with DRB1 alleles having the most associated TCRs and HLA-C alleles having the fewest. Broadly in line with IMGT annotations, most TCR beta V segments showed up in productive rearrangements about 90% or about 30% of the time in an earlier analysis of some 590 of the donors. V-gene and J-gene trimming of TCR beta chains was associated with a missense DCLRE1C variant in a later genetic analysis, and the association was replicated in an independent cohort. A later genetic analysis reported fewer N-insertions in productive TCRs among donors in an Asian-associated ancestry cluster than the roughly 620-donor mean. Strong co-occurrence of HLA alleles, especially DR and DQ, made assigning TCR associations to individual alleles difficult. The cohort was sequenced for TCR beta chains only, and without alpha or paired-chain data the features that could be detected were limited. A total of fewer than 200 TCR beta chains were listed by the study as associated with cytomegalovirus. Three of the identified cytomegalovirus-associated TCR beta chains were confirmed in vitro to be specific for cytomegalovirus antigens. A later analysis associated about 17,000 TCR beta sequences with specific HLA alleles at a false discovery rate of 0.05. The sequencing pipeline was judged likely to have produced a cluster of highly shared sequence variants as a technical artifact. Most CMV-associated TCR beta chains appeared to be HLA-restricted in a later analysis, and the HLA associations seemed to be driven largely by CMV exposure. According to a later analysis, parvovirus B19, influenza, CMV and Epstein-Barr virus appeared linked to several top co-occurrence clusters. Because HLA typing was unavailable for some donors at each locus, only the typed subset was used in association tests. A further reported finding was that TCR beta sequences accurately predicted the HLA-A and HLA-B alleles for most subjects in the first cohort.

Libraries were prepared through the immunoSEQ multiplex PCR assay. For the multiplex PCR, a mixture combining 60 forward primers for TCR Vbeta segments and 13 reverse primers for TCR Jbeta segments was used. Amplification of the CDR3 region of rearranged TCR beta genes was performed with a multiplex PCR assay on genomic DNA. On the Illumina HiSeq System, the amplified TCR beta libraries were sequenced as 87-base-pair reads. Processing in the source paper ran as follows. A later analysis tallied 70 million to 100 million unique TCR beta chains across the roughly 610 repertoires, and approximately 9.9 million of those chains were shared by two or more donors. Raw reads were error-corrected and collapsed into unique sequences by a nearest-neighbor algorithm in which closely related sequences were merged to remove PCR and sequencing errors. To assign V, D and J gene segments, CDR3 sequences were aligned to IMGT reference sequences. For a sequence to be retained, a match of at least six nucleotides to both a V gene segment and a J gene segment was required. A rearrangement was called productive if the CDR3 had no stop codons and remained in frame with V and J, and every other rearrangement was called non-productive. CDR3 was defined by IMGT convention, running from the second conserved V-encoded cysteine to the conserved J-encoded phenylalanine. The earlier analysis of roughly 590 of the donors excluded any sequence lacking an unambiguous match to a single V gene segment. In an earlier analysis of some 590 of the donors, a V segment was called functional when productive rearrangements were above 56.7%, and segregating when the standard deviation between donors exceeded 5%. To diagnose cytomegalovirus status from the catalog of TCR beta chain sequences, a statistical classification framework was built. A later analysis assigned V and J genes by comparing TCR nucleotide sequences with IMGT/GENE-DB human TR gene sequences. In a later analysis, CDR3 sequences and most-parsimonious VDJ recombination scenarios were assigned using the TCRdist pipeline. In a later analysis, each TCR beta chain was defined by its CDR3 amino acid sequence together with its V-gene family, and reads lacking a unique V-gene family were excluded. To address suspected cross-contamination and a sequencing artifact, a later analysis removed around 590 highly shared, low-generation-probability nucleotide sequences. In a later analysis, a clonal expansion index was calculated for each public chain from normalized within-repertoire ranks of inferred template counts. A later analysis computed generation probabilities with a VDJ recombination model fitted to out-of-frame rearrangements, and checked the results against IGoR. In a later analysis, TCR-TCR, TCR-HLA and TCR-CMV co-occurrence was scored with hypergeometric tests, and a repertoire-size bias correction was applied to TCR pairs. To estimate false discovery rates, a later analysis permuted the HLA or CMV assignments 20 times. In a later analysis, co-occurring TCRs were grouped with DBSCAN, and TCRdist sequence similarity was added when clustering was performed within HLA-allele-positive subsets. Repertoires with fewer than 30,000 or more than 120,000 public chains, plus five repertoires with anomalous nucleotide sharing, were excluded from co-occurrence clustering. Not all clones reach the TCRdb copy of this immuneACCESS table, which keeps in-frame sequences only. Checked studies attribute under half of the gap to unresolved V genes and leave the rest unexplained. V, J and clone size derive from that table, while D and trimming were established from the DNA sequence. Recorded for this sample are about 82,000 clones; 9.5% to 13% of them occurred a single time. The ten largest make up approximately 25% of the sample.

The cohort consisted of some 730 healthy bone marrow donors. Cohort members were all nominally healthy when sampled, although unrecorded immune exposures were likely present. The donor tested CMV seropositive, placing the donor among the 289 seropositive members of the cohort. Every donor gave a peripheral blood sample, and the peripheral blood mononuclear cells from that sample were used for TCR beta sequencing. The Qiagen DNeasy Blood Extraction Kit was used to extract genomic DNA from the blood cell samples. V lost 5 bases and J lost 7 bases, and the count of bases not matched to a germline gene is 7. Its CDR3 holds 13 amino acids, cysteine through phenylalanine. The sequence is cut down to CDR3 DNA, 39 bases in frame from base 1. CDR1 and CDR2 were assigned from the germline V gene (reference sequence) as MNHEY and SMNVEV.

The chain uses TRBV27 and TRBJ1-1; the central 7 bases match TRBD1. Sequencing used PBMCs. The sequence came from a man aged 55 to 70 in good health and CMV-seropositive. CDR3 reads: CASSIRQGLEAFF. The bases read TGTGCCAGCAGTATTCGACAGGGCCTTGAAGCTTTCTTT.